Here is one T cell receptor beta chain with its context. Its antigen is not known. The method was immunoSEQ multiplex PCR; TCRdb's version includes in-frame clones alone and lacks a portion of them. The top ten clones hold roughly a tenth of a sample with 380,000 or so clones, 86% of them seen once. These data belong to a study of Ad26.COV2.S vaccination and SARS-CoV-2 variants. Whole-study context: Into the muscle, Ad26.COV2.S was dosed once or twice, 56 days apart. Broader study findings: Comparable non-spike TCR breadth was observed in vaccine and placebo recipients. Spike-specific TCR breadth ran higher among vaccine recipients than placebo recipients.

Treatment: over 15 received Ad26.COV2.S at low or high dose, single or two shots; about 5 received placebo; per-sample allocation not given. The study sampled participants on day 63 after the first vaccine or placebo injection. An adult of 18-55 years in Boston served as donor. The germline CDR1 and CDR2 sequences are MGHDK and SYGVNS. The CDR3 totals 14 residues. V lost 2 bases, J lost 8 bases, and 15 bases lay in between. The input for sequencing was peripheral blood, taken in a trial of Ad26.COV2.S vaccine versus placebo. This clonotype originated in a person between 18 and 65 years old who received the Ad26.COV2.S COVID-19 vaccine or a placebo. The chain couples TRBV25-1 to TRBJ1-2; the D is unclear. CDR3 sequence: CASSERGTSAGYTF. In DNA form, the CDR3 reads TGTGCCAGCAGTGAACGTGGAACATCCGCGGGCTACACCTTC.